What follows describes a single TCR beta chain. The length of the CDR3 is 14 residues. V was cut by 0 bases and J by 4 bases, with 10 bases left in between. CDR1 is DFQATT, CDR2 SNEGSKA, per germline (reference sequence). Sequencing targeted TCR beta in T cells from blood (CD8+ and CD4+). The multiple sclerosis controls, all treatment-naive patients, had relapsing-remitting disease that was stable or active. Through negative isolation, CD4+ and CD8+ T cells were obtained, while TEMRA cells were enriched using FACS. Random hexamers were used to reverse transcribe the RNA input (about 0.5 to 1 ug). Amplification of TCR beta CDR3 was carried out by immunoSEQ multiplex PCR, which covered 54 Vbeta and 13 Jbeta segments. TCRdb itself ran the immunoSEQ multiplex PCR reads through MiXCR, one entry per CDR3 protein. Here the sample spans 150,000 to 250,000 distinct CDR3 sequences, about 95% being singletons.

This sample is drawn from a study of CD8 T cells in Susac syndrome. The clonotype comes from a human donor with multiple sclerosis. Sequencing input: CD4+ T cells from PBMCs. The chain links TRBV20-1 to TRBJ1-5; D unresolved. This chain's CDR3 is CSARETSVNQPQHF. CDR3 bases: TGCAGTGCTAGAGAGACAAGCGTTAATCAGCCCCAGCATTTT.